The rows below give T cell receptor beta chains drawn from one sample of a study of CD8 T cells in ankylosing spondylitis. From the 5' RACE reads, TCRdb called clonotypes with MiXCR, one entry per CDR3 protein. Of about 340,000 distinct CDR3 sequences listed, approximately 14% were seen once; the top ten hold 1.1%. Input material: blood, either unsorted or a sorted T cell fraction (not recorded which). The receptors here all came from a male donor with ankylosing spondylitis or in good health (not recorded which). Both conserved end residues are part of each CDR3. The D gene is left open where the match is weak. Clone size, where shown, is once, few, many, or a class for clones that have expanded.

>15|TRBV4-2|TRBD1|few|TRBJ2-1
TGTGCCAGCAGCCTAAACGGGGACAGGGGTGATGAGCAGTTCTTC
CASSLNGDRGDEQFF
>16|TRBV12-3/TRBV12-4|.|many|TRBJ2-6
TGTGCCAGCAGTTTTGAGTTTGGTAGTGGGGCCAACGTCCTGACTTTC
CASSFEFGSGANVLTF
>15|TRBV27|TRBD1|few|TRBJ2-1
TGTGCCAGCAGTTTATCCCCGCAGGGGGCATATGAGCAGTTCTTC
CASSLSPQGAYEQFF
>15|TRBV5-1|.|.|TRBJ1-6
TGCGCCAGCAGCCCAGACGCGAAAGGAAATTCACCCCTCCACTTT
CASSPDAKGNSPLHF
>12|TRBV7-9|.|many|TRBJ1-2
TGTGCCAGCAGCTTAGCCCCCTATGGCTACACCTTC
CASSLAPYGYTF
>15|TRBV3-1|.|many|TRBJ2-1
TGTGCCAGCAGCCAAGGTAGACTAGAGATAGATGAGCAGTTCTTC
CASSQGRLEIDEQFF
>13|TRBV4-1|.|.|TRBJ2-1
TGCGCCAGCAGCCAAGCCCCTTACAATGAGCAGTTCTTC
CASSQAPYNEQFF
>16|TRBV5-1|.|few|TRBJ2-1
TGCGCCAGCAGCTTGGTGGGGGGTCGCCCCTACAATGAGCAGTTCTTC
CASSLVGGRPYNEQFF
>14|TRBV29-1|TRBD2|.|TRBJ2-2
TGCAGCGTTGGGACTAGCGGGAGGAACGGGGAGCTGTTTTTT
CSVGTSGRNGELFF
>13|TRBV11-2|.|.|TRBJ2-3
TGTGCCAGCAGCTTCCCGGGAACAGATACGCAGTATTTT
CASSFPGTDTQYF
>14|TRBV4-2|TRBD1|few|TRBJ1-1
TGTGCCAGCAGCCTAGGGGGCGGGGCCACTGAAGCTTTCTTT
CASSLGGGATEAFF
>18|TRBV20-1|TRBD2|.|TRBJ2-1
TGCAGTGCTAGAGGGGGGACTAGCGGGAGACGCTCCTACAATGAGCAGTTCTTC
CSARGGTSGRRSYNEQFF
>12|TRBV5-1|.|few|TRBJ2-5
TGCGCCAGCAGATATGCCGAAGAGACCCAGTACTTC
CASRYAEETQYF
>15|TRBV6-5|.|.|TRBJ2-1
TGTGCCAGCAGTTACTCGTGGCAGCGTCGCAATGAGCAGTTCTTC
CASSYSWQRRNEQFF
>15|TRBV12-3/TRBV12-4|TRBD2|.|TRBJ2-1
TGTGCCAGCAGACCCACTAGCGGGAGTCACAATGAGCAGTTCTTC
CASRPTSGSHNEQFF
>15|TRBV7-9|.|.|TRBJ1-1
TGTGCCAGCAGCTTGAGCCGGTCCTTGAACACTGAAGCTTTCTTT
CASSLSRSLNTEAFF
>14|TRBV5-1|.|many|TRBJ2-3
TGCGCCAGCAGCCCCGGAGTATCCACAGATACGCAGTATTTT
CASSPGVSTDTQYF
>9|TRBV20-1|.|few|TRBJ1-2
TGCAGTGCTCAAAATGGCTACACCTTC
CSAQNGYTF
>16|TRBV7-2|.|few|TRBJ2-2
TGTGCCAGCAGCCCTGGGGGGACACCGAGGGCCGGGGAGCTGTTTTTT
CASSPGGTPRAGELFF
>12|TRBV6-1|.|few|TRBJ2-7
TGTGCCAGCAGCCACCCAGCTTACGAGCAGTACTTC
CASSHPAYEQYF
>20|TRBV7-8|.|.|TRBJ1-5
TGTGCCAGCAGCTCCGACATTCCGGGACTCCTGGCCGATAGCAATCAGCCCCAGCATTTT
CASSSDIPGLLADSNQPQHF
>14|TRBV12-3/TRBV12-4|TRBD1|many|TRBJ2-7
TGTGCCAGCAGTGCCGGGACAGGGTCATACGAGCAGTACTTC
CASSAGTGSYEQYF
>16|TRBV5-1|.|few|TRBJ1-3
TGCGCCAGCAGCTTGGTTGGACAGATAGGAGGAAACACCATATATTTT
CASSLVGQIGGNTIYF
>16|TRBV4-1|.|few|TRBJ1-1
TGCGCCAGCAGCCAAGTGGGACTAAGGATCAACACTGAAGCTTTCTTT
CASSQVGLRINTEAFF
>14|TRBV12-3/TRBV12-4|TRBD1|few|TRBJ2-2
TGTGCCAGCAGTCAGAAGGGGACAGCCGGGGAGCTGTTTTTT
CASSQKGTAGELFF
>20|TRBV10-3|.|once|TRBJ2-2
TGTGCCATCAGTGAGTCGATAATAGTGGTTAGCGGAGCGAACACCGGGGAGCTGTTTTTT
CAISESIIVVSGANTGELFF
>12|TRBV29-1|TRBD1|few|TRBJ2-3
TGCAGCGTTCGGACAGGGCCAGATACGCAGTATTTT
CSVRTGPDTQYF
>14|TRBV6-5|.|many|TRBJ2-2
TGTGCCAGCAGTTACGGACATGACACCGGGGAGCTGTTTTTT
CASSYGHDTGELFF
>12|TRBV3-1|.|few|TRBJ2-7
TGTGCCAGCAGCCAAGAAGGATTGCGGGAGTACTTC
CASSQEGLREYF
>14|TRBV15|.|.|TRBJ2-7
TGTGCCACCAGCCGGGACTCGAACACCTACGAGCAGTACTTC
CATSRDSNTYEQYF
>12|TRBV29-1|.|few|TRBJ1-2
TGCAGCGTCACCCGAGGGGACCATGGCTACACCTTC
CSVTRGDHGYTF
>12|TRBV11-2|.|.|TRBJ2-2
TGTGCCAGCAGCCTCGGACACGGGGAGCTGTTTTTT
CASSLGHGELFF
>12|TRBV18|.|.|TRBJ2-7
TGTGCCAGCTCACTAGCGTTGGACGAGCAGTACTTC
CASSLALDEQYF
>12|TRBV7-2|.|.|TRBJ2-5
TGTGCCAGCAGCTTAGGTATAGAGACCCAGTACTTC
CASSLGIETQYF
>13|TRBV7-2|.|.|TRBJ2-5
TGTGCCAGCAGCTGGGGGTCAGAAGAGACCCAGTACTTC
CASSWGSEETQYF
>16|TRBV10-3|.|few|TRBJ2-7
TGTGCCATCAGTCCAGTAGGGCAGGGAGGCATCTACGAGCAGTACTTC
CAISPVGQGGIYEQYF
>14|TRBV29-1|TRBD1|few|TRBJ1-6
TGCAGCGTTCGAACCGGGACAGGGGGTTCACCCCTCCACTTT
CSVRTGTGGSPLHF
>17|TRBV4-1|TRBD2|few|TRBJ2-1
TGCGCCAGCCACTCGACCGGACTAGCGAAGCAAGGGGGTGAGCAGTTCTTC
CASHSTGLAKQGGEQFF
>12|TRBV5-1|.|many|TRBJ2-7
TGCGCCAGCAGCCCCGGACAAGACGAGCAGTACTTC
CASSPGQDEQYF